The rows below give T cell receptor beta chains drawn from one sample of a study of shared clonotypes between healthy human individuals. Data came from immunoSEQ multiplex PCR; TCRdb stores just in-frame clones and leaves some out. Altogether about 2.4 million clones are present, roughly 93% being singletons, with the ten largest covering around 0.4%. Sequencing input: naive CD4+ T cells from PBMCs. These TCRs come from a man aged 18 to 35 in good health. Some clones in this sample may be carry-over from other donors' samples. CDR3s include the opening cysteine and the closing phenylalanine or tryptophan. The D gene is left open where the match is weak. Clone size is shown for a subset of rows, as once, few, many or a class of expanded clone.

clone_size j_call d_call v_call cdr3_aa cdr3_nt
. TRBJ1-1 . TRBV5-1 CASSLSAGPMNTEAFF TGCGCCAGCAGCCTTTCAGCAGGGCCCATGAACACTGAAGCTTTCTTT
few TRBJ1-1 . TRBV9 CASSETVDTEAFF TGTGCCAGCAGCGAGACGGTAGACACTGAAGCTTTCTTT
. TRBJ2-3 TRBD2 TRBV9 CASSAVAGGADTQYF TGTGCCAGCAGCGCGGTAGCGGGAGGCGCAGATACGCAGTATTTT
. TRBJ1-2 TRBD1 TRBV5-1 CASSLLGGDLYGYTF TGCGCCAGCAGCTTGTTAGGGGGCGACCTCTATGGCTACACCTTC
. TRBJ1-2 . TRBV28 CATRPAGNNYGYTF TGTGCCACCAGACCTGCGGGGAATAACTATGGCTACACCTTC
. TRBJ2-1 . TRBV29-1 CSVARDRNNEQFF TGCAGCGTGGCCCGGGATAGAAACAATGAGCAGTTCTTC
. TRBJ2-5 TRBD1 TRBV19 CASSIDLGTGWRSQETQYF TGTGCCAGTAGTATAGATCTCGGGACAGGATGGAGGAGCCAAGAGACCCAGTACTTC
. TRBJ2-4 . TRBV29-1 CSVRSVLSGNIQYF TGCAGCGTCCGCTCCGTCCTGTCCGGGAACATTCAGTACTTC
. TRBJ2-3 TRBD2 TRBV11-1 CASSAPGAGGVVTQYF TGTGCCAGCAGCGCCCCGGGAGCGGGAGGAGTAGTTACGCAGTATTTT
. TRBJ2-3 . TRBV10-3 CAISEHLGQGSINTQYF TGTGCCATCAGTGAACATCTGGGGCAGGGGTCGATTAATACGCAGTATTTT
few TRBJ1-2 . TRBV28 CASSLPTGFYGYTF TGTGCCAGCAGTTTGCCAACAGGGTTCTATGGCTACACCTTC
. TRBJ1-2 . TRBV28 CASSLNYGYTF TGTGCCAGCAGCCTGAACTATGGCTACACCTTC
once TRBJ2-1 . TRBV13 CASSPRNEQFF TGTGCCAGCAGCCCTAGAAATGAGCAGTTCTTC
once TRBJ2-1 . TRBV20-1 CSGKGYNEQFF TGCAGTGGGAAGGGTTACAATGAGCAGTTCTTC
. TRBJ2-3 TRBD1 TRBV27 CASSSGTDRTDTQYF TGTGCCAGCAGTAGTGGGACAGACCGAACAGATACGCAGTATTTT
once TRBJ1-2 TRBD1 TRBV11-3 CASSNYDTTRDSPRGYTF TGTGCCAGCAGCAACTACGATACTACGCGGGACAGCCCTAGGGGCTACACCTTC
. TRBJ2-1 TRBD2 TRBV28 CASSFGLAGYNEQFF TGTGCCAGCAGTTTCGGACTAGCGGGATACAATGAGCAGTTCTTC
. TRBJ2-7 TRBD2 TRBV5-4 CASSLRTSDEQYF TGTGCCAGCAGCTTGAGGACTAGCGACGAGCAGTACTTC
. TRBJ2-7 TRBD1 TRBV7-6 CASSQGAGEQYF TGTGCCAGCAGCCAGGGGGCGGGAGAGCAGTACTTC
. TRBJ2-3 TRBD1 TRBV28 CASSLVGGNSVDTQYF TGTGCCAGCAGTTTGGTAGGGGGCAACTCCGTAGATACGCAGTATTTT
. TRBJ1-2 . TRBV28 CASSLIGQIYGYTF TGTGCCAGCAGCTTAATTGGACAGATCTATGGCTACACCTTC
. TRBJ2-7 . TRBV18 CASSPPGPSSEYF TGTGCCAGCTCACCACCGGGACCATCCTCCGAGTACTTC
few TRBJ2-1 TRBD2 TRBV28 CASSFGGGRVDEQFF TGTGCCAGCAGTTTTGGAGGAGGGAGGGTCGATGAGCAGTTCTTC
. TRBJ2-2 . TRBV7-3 CASSQRPRGTGELFF TGTGCCAGCAGCCAAAGACCACGGGGCACCGGGGAGCTGTTTTTT
once TRBJ2-1 . TRBV2 CASSEIVVYNEQFF TGTGCCAGCAGTGAAATCGTGGTATACAATGAGCAGTTCTTC
. TRBJ1-1 . TRBV7-9 CASDRDGRKAFF TGTGCCAGCGACCGGGACGGCCGGAAAGCTTTCTTT
. TRBJ2-1 . TRBV5-1 CASKWRVSSYNEQFF TGCGCCAGCAAATGGAGAGTCTCGAGCTACAATGAGCAGTTCTTC
once TRBJ2-5 . TRBV7-8 CASQGLGETQYF TGTGCCAGCCAGGGGTTAGGAGAGACCCAGTACTTC
. TRBJ2-7 TRBD2 TRBV6-5 CASSQTSNYEQYF TGTGCCAGCAGCCAGACTAGCAACTACGAGCAGTACTTC
. TRBJ1-2 . TRBV10-3 CAISGDGGSGYGYTF TGTGCCATCAGTGGGGATGGAGGGTCCGGCTATGGCTACACCTTC
. TRBJ2-7 TRBD2 TRBV28 CASSLSLLAGYYEQYF TGTGCCAGCAGTTTATCCTTACTAGCGGGATATTACGAGCAGTACTTC
. TRBJ2-5 . TRBV7-9 CASSLARVGQLLETQYF TGTGCCAGCAGCTTAGCGCGGGTAGGACAGCTACTAGAGACCCAGTACTTC
. TRBJ1-1 . TRBV13 CASSPLQRRWGNTEAFF TGTGCCAGCAGCCCGTTACAGAGGCGCTGGGGGAACACTGAAGCTTTCTTT
. TRBJ2-4 TRBD2 TRBV29-1 CSAGLAGGKNIQYF TGCAGCGCCGGACTAGCGGGAGGCAAAAACATTCAGTACTTC
. TRBJ1-5 . TRBV14 CASSRGRNQPQHF TGTGCCAGCAGTCGGGGTAGGAATCAGCCCCAGCATTTT
. TRBJ2-7 TRBD2 TRBV7-8 CASSPPPAGTYEQYF TGTGCCAGCAGCCCCCCTCCAGCGGGAACCTACGAGCAGTACTTC
once TRBJ2-5 . TRBV18 CASSRQPEETQYF TGTGCCAGCTCACGCCAACCAGAGGAGACCCAGTACTTC
. TRBJ2-3 TRBD2 TRBV7-2 CASSLAALAGGMNTQYF TGTGCCAGCAGCTTAGCAGCACTAGCGGGAGGTATGAATACGCAGTATTTT
. TRBJ1-2 TRBD1 TRBV10-3 CAISDPGQGAYGYTF TGTGCCATCAGTGACCCCGGACAGGGGGCCTATGGCTACACCTTC
. TRBJ1-1 TRBD1 TRBV2 CASSSGDRGQDTEAFF TGTGCCAGCAGCTCAGGGGACAGGGGGCAGGACACTGAAGCTTTCTTT
. TRBJ1-1 . TRBV7-2 CASSYDRIMNTEAFF TGTGCCAGCAGCTACGACAGGATCATGAACACTGAAGCTTTCTTT
few TRBJ1-1 . TRBV5-1 CASSLRGANTEAFF TGCGCCAGCAGCTTGCGGGGTGCGAACACTGAAGCTTTCTTT
once TRBJ1-2 . TRBV28 CASSPNGVSGYTF TGTGCCAGCAGCCCGAATGGGGTGAGCGGCTACACCTTC
. TRBJ2-3 TRBD2 TRBV7-3 CASSSLAGTDTQYF TGTGCCAGCAGTTCGTTAGCGGGAACCGATACGCAGTATTTT
. TRBJ1-1 . TRBV7-3 CASSPQGGHTEAFF TGTGCCAGCAGCCCCCAAGGGGGACACACTGAAGCTTTCTTT
. TRBJ2-4 TRBD2 TRBV19 CASSIPGRGSGDIQYF TGTGCCAGTAGTATACCCGGGAGGGGGAGCGGGGACATTCAGTACTTC
once TRBJ1-2 TRBD1 TRBV5-6 CASSPDTGTGEHGYTF TGTGCCAGCAGCCCCGACACCGGGACAGGGGAGCATGGCTACACCTTC
. TRBJ2-2 . TRBV5-1 CASSLGTRGNTGELFF TGCGCCAGCAGCTTGGGGACGAGAGGCAACACCGGGGAGCTGTTTTTT
once TRBJ1-5 TRBD1 TRBV19 CASRGQARGQPQHF TGTGCCAGTCGCGGACAGGCCCGGGGTCAGCCCCAGCATTTT